Each of the 10 T cell receptor beta chains below was sequenced from the same sample in a study of shared clonotypes between healthy human individuals (dated by TCRdb to the early 2020s). Library method: the immunoSEQ multiplex PCR assay. The clones in this table, taken by TCRdb from immuneACCESS, are in-frame only. Not every clone is retained; where verified, under half of the shortfall comes from an unresolved V gene, and the cause of the rest is unknown. This sample has around 2.1 million clones in its table, and approximately 96% of those were observed once. The top ten clonotypes cover around 0.13% of the sample. Specimen: naive CD4+ T cells sorted from blood. This specimen's cell subset or site label, interpreted: CD45RA+ positively selected. Source of these receptors: a man aged 18 to 29 in good health.

This chain connects TRBV11-3 to TRBJ2-1; the D gene is possibly TRBD2 (8 bases). Germline V lookup: CDR1 SGHNT, CDR2 YENEEA. There are 17 residues in the CDR3. Deletions cut 7 bases from V and 5 bases from J, with 24 bases between. The CDR3 DNA sequence: TGTGCCAGCAATCGGAGGGGGCGAGAGCGGGAGCACAATGAGCAGTTCTTC. Amino acid sequence: CASNRRGREREHNEQFF.

The chain employs TRBV10-3 and TRBJ2-5; 9 bases agree with TRBD2. V was clipped by 10 bases and J by 5 bases; unmatched bases: 8. The CDR3 consists of 13 residues. The V gene's germline CDR1 is ENHRY and CDR2 SYGVKD. The CDR3 loop is CATSSGSQETQYF. The CDR3 DNA is TGTGCCACTAGTAGCGGGAGTCAGGAGACCCAGTACTTC.

CDR3: CAWSPGTASTEAFF. CDR3 DNA: TGTGCCTGGAGTCCCGGGACAGCCTCCACTGAAGCTTTCTTT. V is TRBV30 and J is TRBJ1-1; 7 bases line up with TRBD1. Germline V gives CDR1 GTSNPN, CDR2 SVGIG (reference sequence). The trim removed 2 bases at V and 4 bases at J, leaving 7 bases unmatched. The CDR3 extends over 14 amino acids.

CDR3 coding DNA: TGTGCCACCAGTCAGGGACAGGGTTTGGGGCCCAAGAATTCACCCCTCCACTTT. It encodes CATSQGQGLGPKNSPLHF. This sequence joins TRBV15 and TRBJ1-6; 9 nucleotides line up with TRBD1. This CDR3 contains 18 residues. V dropped 6 bases and J dropped 7; count of bases not matched to a gene: 16. CDR1 LNHNV and CDR2 YYDKDF come from the germline V gene (reference sequence).

The rearrangement links TRBV9 to TRBJ2-7; the match to TRBD1 covers 7 bases. Trimming at V came to 0 bases and at J to 5 bases, leaving 5 bases not matched to a gene. The CDR3 length is 14 residues. Germline CDR1 is SGDLS and CDR2 is YYNGEE. Here the CDR3 DNA reads TGTGCCAGCAGCGTAGACGGGACAGTGAACGAGCAGTACTTC. This gives the protein CASSVDGTVNEQYF.

The table lists this clone with a count of one. The chain employs TRBV30 and TRBJ2-7; D possibly corresponds to TRBD2 (5 bases). This CDR3 region has 10 residues. Germline assignment: CDR1 GTSNPN and CDR2 SVGIG (reference sequence). With 2 bases removed from V and 7 bases from J, the gap between germline ends came to 6 bases. The CDR3 sequence is CAWSPGEQYF. CDR3 bases: TGTGCCTGGAGTCCGGGGGAGCAGTACTTC.

The J gene is TRBJ1-1, the V gene TRBV10-3; no clear D. The CDR3 length is 13 residues. V was shortened by 7 bases and J by 1 base, with 10 bases between the two germline ends. Germline CDR1 ENHRY, CDR2 SYGVKD. The CDR3 DNA sequence: TGTGCCATCACCCCGGACCCGAACACTGAAGCTTTCTTT. Amino acids: CAITPDPNTEAFF.

J is TRBJ2-1 and V is TRBV5-1, with 7 bases that match TRBD1. This CDR3 is 15 amino acids long. With 3 bases clipped from V and 0 bases from J, the junction kept 3 bases outside the gene matches. Germline CDR1 and CDR2: SGHRS and YFSETQ. In nucleotides, the CDR3 is TGCGCCAGCAGCTCCGGACAGGCCTCCTACAATGAGCAGTTCTTC. Translated: CASSSGQASYNEQFF. The full variable domain, in which reference TRBV5-1 and TRBJ2-1 provide the parts outside the CDR3, is KAGVTQTPRYLIKTRGQQVTLSCSPISGHRSVSWYQQTPGQGLQFLFEYFSETQRNKGNFPGRFSGRQFSNSRSEMNVSTLELGDSALYLCASSSGQASYNEQFFGPGTRLTVL.

This chain uses TRBV30 with TRBJ2-2; D call uncertain. The germline V and J ends were trimmed by 1 base and 7 bases, with 10 bases remaining between them. Germline V CDR1 and CDR2: GTSNPN, SVGIG (reference sequence). This CDR3 is 13 amino acids long. The DNA for the CDR3 is TGTGCCTGGAGTGGGTCGTTCGGCGGGGAGCTGTTTTTT. This sequence encodes CAWSGSFGGELFF. The full variable domain, its missing parts supplied by reference TRBV30 and TRBJ2-2, is SQTIHQWPATLVQPVGSPLSLECTVEGTSNPNLYWYRQAAGRGLQLLFYSVGIGQISSEVPQNLSASRPQDRQFILSSKKLLLSDSGFYLCAWSGSFGGELFFGEGSRLTVL.

The chain joins TRBV6-1 to TRBJ1-4; 7 nucleotides match TRBD1. CDR3 size: 13 residues. CDR1 MNHNS and CDR2 SASEGT come from the germline V gene. V trimming: 5 bases; J trimming: 8 bases; junction bases outside the gene matches: 5. The CDR3, as DNA: TGTGCCAGCAGTCCGGGACAGACGGAAAAACTGTTTTTT. Residues: CASSPGQTEKLFF.